This TCR beta chain was sequenced in a study of control samples from healthy donors and cancer patients. Sequencing used immunoSEQ multiplex PCR; TCRdb keeps in-frame clones, though not all of them. The table has approximately 81,000 clones, about 94% seen once; the top ten hold roughly 5%. In germline, CDR1 is SGHNT, CDR2 YYREEE (reference sequence). The V and J ends lost 2 bases and 0 bases respectively, with 18 bases between them. The CDR3 consists of 17 residues. Sequencing was performed on blood. This sequence was found in a woman under 30 in good health. The J gene is TRBJ2-7, the V gene TRBV5-4, with D perhaps matching TRBD2 (5 bases). The DNA of the CDR3 is TGTGCCAGCAGCTTCGATAGAGGAGGTCCAAGCTCCTACGAGCAGTACTTC. The encoded protein is CASSFDRGGPSSYEQYF.